Listed below are T cell receptor beta chains from one sample, sequenced in a study of T cell responses to AZD1222 COVID-19 vaccine. Assay: immunoSEQ multiplex PCR; the TCRdb copy retains only in-frame clones and omits some. Of roughly 150,000 clones in the sample, less than 95% are singletons; the top ten hold about 6.5%. This specimen was peripheral blood, taken 28 days after the second AZD1222 dose. The receptors shown here come from an adult who received the AZD1222 COVID-19 vaccine. Both conserved end residues are part of each CDR3. A D gene is named only where the DNA matches it firmly. Clone sizes are given selectively: once, few, many, or a class where the clone is expanded.

NA	TRBJ2-1	TRBV7-3	NA	TGTGCCAGCAGCTTAAACAGTGGGGGTTACAATGAGCAGTTCTTC	CASSLNSGGYNEQFF
medium-sized	TRBJ1-2	TRBV19	NA	TGTGCCAGTAGGACTGACTATGGCTACACCTTC	CASRTDYGYTF
NA	TRBJ2-7	TRBV7-2	NA	TGTGCCAGCAGCGCCAGATCCGGACAGTCCTACGAGCAGTACTTC	CASSARSGQSYEQYF
NA	TRBJ1-5	TRBV7-2	NA	TGTGCCAGCAGCTTAGATTGGAGACAGGGCAATCAGCCCCAGCATTTT	CASSLDWRQGNQPQHF
NA	TRBJ2-1	TRBV5-4	TRBD2	TGTGCCAGCAGCTCCCAGGCTAGCGGGGGGTACAATGAGCAGTTCTTC	CASSSQASGGYNEQFF
NA	TRBJ2-5	TRBV5-6	NA	TGTGCCAGCAGCTTGGCGGCAGGGGCCCCAACGGAGACCCAGTACTTC	CASSLAAGAPTETQYF
few	TRBJ2-7	TRBV6-1	NA	TGTGCCAGCAGTGATGTCATACAGAAATCCTACGAGCAGTACTTC	CASSDVIQKSYEQYF
NA	TRBJ1-1	TRBV12-3/TRBV12-4	TRBD1	TGTGCCAGCGGGTCCCTGACAGGGGGAGAAGCTTTCTTT	CASGSLTGGEAFF
NA	TRBJ1-2	TRBV30	NA	TGTGCCTGGAGTGTTGGGCACCAAAACTATGGCTACACCTTC	CAWSVGHQNYGYTF
NA	TRBJ2-3	TRBV7-9	NA	TGTGCCAGCATACCATGGGGAACAGATACGCAGTATTTT	CASIPWGTDTQYF
NA	TRBJ2-2	TRBV5-1	TRBD2	TGCGCCAGCAGCCATACTAGCGGGGGGCCTTTTTCGAACACCGGGGAGCTGTTTTTT	CASSHTSGGPFSNTGELFF
NA	TRBJ2-1	TRBV14	TRBD2	TGTGCCAGCAGTCAGGCGCTAGCGGGAAGACATGAGCAGTTCTTC	CASSQALAGRHEQFF
NA	TRBJ2-4	TRBV28	TRBD1	TGTGCCAGCAGCTTACAGGGGGCGGGCAAAAACATTCAGTACTTC	CASSLQGAGKNIQYF
NA	TRBJ2-5	TRBV28	TRBD2	TGTGCCAGCAGTGGGCCTGGGACTAGCAGGACCCAGTACTTC	CASSGPGTSRTQYF
NA	TRBJ1-5	TRBV6-2/TRBV6-3	TRBD1	TGTGCCAGCAGTTACTACCGGGACAGGGGAATTGGGAATCAGCCCCAGCATTTT	CASSYYRDRGIGNQPQHF
NA	TRBJ2-7	TRBV29-1	NA	TGCAGCGTTGCACAGACATACTACGAGCAGTACTTC	CSVAQTYYEQYF
NA	TRBJ1-4	TRBV30	NA	TGTGCCTGGAGCGGGACGGCAACTAATGAAAAACTGTTTTTT	CAWSGTATNEKLFF
few	TRBJ1-2	TRBV28	TRBD1	TGTGCCAGCAGTTTAAGGACAGGGAAGGGCTACACCTTC	CASSLRTGKGYTF
NA	TRBJ1-2	TRBV5-1	NA	TGCGCCAGCAGCCTGGGGGGCAGATCGGAGGGCTACACCTTC	CASSLGGRSEGYTF
NA	TRBJ1-6	TRBV3-1/TRBV3-2	NA	TGTGCCAGCAGCCAAGACAGCTATAATTCACCCCTCCACTTT	CASSQDSYNSPLHF
NA	TRBJ1-4	TRBV4-2	NA	TGTGCCAGCAGCCAAGAGTTAGCGAATAATGAAAAACTGTTTTTT	CASSQELANNEKLFF
once	TRBJ1-4	TRBV12-3/TRBV12-4	NA	TGTGCCAGCAGTTTAGAGGAAAAACTGTTTTTT	CASSLEEKLFF
NA	TRBJ2-7	TRBV30	NA	TGTGCCTGGAGTTTGGGTAGAGTCTACGAGCAGTACTTC	CAWSLGRVYEQYF
NA	TRBJ1-5	TRBV2	TRBD1	TGTGCCAGCACTGGGACAGGCGGGGATCAGCCCCAGCATTTT	CASTGTGGDQPQHF
NA	TRBJ1-2	TRBV28	NA	TGTGCCAGCAGTTCAGACGATGGCTACACCTTC	CASSSDDGYTF
once	TRBJ1-2	TRBV4-3	TRBD1	TGCGCCAGCAGCCAAGGGGGAAGGGGGCATATCAGCGGCTACACCTTC	CASSQGGRGHISGYTF
NA	TRBJ1-5	TRBV7-9	NA	TGTGCCAGCAGCTTAGGTTGGGGGAATCAGCCCCAGCATTTT	CASSLGWGNQPQHF
NA	TRBJ2-7	TRBV13	NA	TGTGCCAGCAGCTTGGCCGACCGGACCGATACCGACACCTACGAGCAGTACTTC	CASSLADRTDTDTYEQYF
NA	TRBJ1-1	TRBV6-5	NA	TGTGCCAGCAGGGAGGGTGCGGCGAACACTGAAGCTTTCTTT	CASREGAANTEAFF
NA	TRBJ2-5	TRBV7-9	NA	TGTGCCAGCAGCCCAGAGGGCCTCCCTAAAGAGACCCAGTACTTC	CASSPEGLPKETQYF
NA	TRBJ2-1	TRBV27	TRBD2	TGTGCCAGCAGCCCCCTCCACACTAGCGGGAGGGCCACCTACAATGAGCAGTTCTTC	CASSPLHTSGRATYNEQFF
once	TRBJ2-6	TRBV6-2/TRBV6-3	NA	TGTGCCAGCAGTTCGGGACGTCTACCTGGTGGGGCCAACGTCCTGACTTTC	CASSSGRLPGGANVLTF
NA	TRBJ2-1	TRBV5-4	TRBD2	TGTGCCAGCACTATTAGCGGGGGGGCATCCTACAATGAGCAGTTCTTC	CASTISGGASYNEQFF
NA	TRBJ2-2	TRBV7-8	TRBD2	TGTGCCAGCAGCCCCCGACTAGCGGGAGGGCCGAACACCGGGGAGCTGTTTTTT	CASSPRLAGGPNTGELFF
NA	TRBJ2-1	TRBV28	TRBD2	TGTGCCAGCAGTTTTTCTTCGGAGCGGGAAGGACGGTTCTTC	CASSFSSEREGRFF
NA	TRBJ2-7	TRBV11-3	NA	TGTGCCAGCAGCTTAGAAATGGTAGGCGAGCAGTACTTC	CASSLEMVGEQYF
NA	TRBJ2-7	TRBV4-3	TRBD1	TGCGCCAGCAGCCTACGATTTCAGGGGGTCTACGAGCAGTACTTC	CASSLRFQGVYEQYF
NA	TRBJ2-7	TRBV7-2	NA	TGTGCCAGCAGCTTCGGCGGGGGCGGTTACGAGCAGTACTTC	CASSFGGGGYEQYF
NA	TRBJ2-1	TRBV6-5	NA	TGTGCCAGCAGTTACGCAGGGCCGCACAATGAGCAGTTCTTC	CASSYAGPHNEQFF
NA	TRBJ1-2	TRBV6-2/TRBV6-3	NA	TGTGCCAGCAGTATATCCAGAGAGTCCCTCTATGGCTACACCTTC	CASSISRESLYGYTF
NA	TRBJ1-2	TRBV3-1/TRBV3-2	NA	TGTGCCAGCAGCCAAGTCCGGTCTTACAGGGACTATGGCTACACCTTC	CASSQVRSYRDYGYTF
NA	TRBJ2-2	TRBV30	NA	TGTGCCTGCTGGATCGGGGAGCTGTTTTTT	CACWIGELFF